This paragraph covers one T cell receptor beta chain sequence. What it binds is not known. Healthy Russian Caucasian donors spanned ages about 6 to 100 years. No fewer than 5 micrograms of total RNA were isolated from every sample. This CDR3 is 17 amino acids long. Germline values: CDR1 ENHRY, CDR2 SYGVKD. Between the trimmed V and J ends, which lost 2 bases and 1 base, there was a span of 17 bases. This sample is drawn from a study of blood T cells in healthy people across ages. PCR was performed a second time for roughly 7 to 12 cycles using a sample-barcoded 5' primer and a J-beta primer mix. Each CDR3 protein gets one entry after TCRdb re-called the 5' RACE reads with MiXCR. Of more than 500,000 distinct CDR3 sequences in the sample, approximately 30% are singletons; the top ten hold around a sixth. Study-level points and caveats: In the absence of known donor CMV status, changes in expanded clonotypes were possibly confounded. Naive T cell percentage and TCR beta diversity correlated strongly.

Material for sequencing was blood. V is TRBV10-3 and J is TRBJ2-5; TRBD2 is a possible D gene (5 bases). The sequence derives from a woman in her 70s in good health. This CDR3 reads CAISEVSTGNFQETQYF. In nucleotides, the CDR3 is TGTGCCATCAGTGAGGTCTCCACGGGGAATTTCCAAGAGACCCAGTACTTC.